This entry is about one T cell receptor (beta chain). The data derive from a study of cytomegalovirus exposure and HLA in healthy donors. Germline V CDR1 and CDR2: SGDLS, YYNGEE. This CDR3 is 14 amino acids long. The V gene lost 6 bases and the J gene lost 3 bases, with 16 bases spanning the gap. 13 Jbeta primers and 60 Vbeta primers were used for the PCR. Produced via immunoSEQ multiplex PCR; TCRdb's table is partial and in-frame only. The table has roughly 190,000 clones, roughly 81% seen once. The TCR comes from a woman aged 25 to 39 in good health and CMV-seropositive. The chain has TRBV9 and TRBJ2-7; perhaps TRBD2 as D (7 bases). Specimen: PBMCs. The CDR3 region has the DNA TGTGCCAGCAAAAGGGGGGGCCGGGACTACGAGCAGTACTTC. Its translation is CASKRGGRDYEQYF.